This T cell receptor (beta chain) was captured by sequencing in a study of cytomegalovirus exposure and HLA in healthy donors. The PCR employed 60 Vbeta primers together with 13 Jbeta primers. Here immunoSEQ multiplex PCR was the method, and the copy in TCRdb shows in-frame clones only, minus some. The profile covers around 160,000 clones, with 80% to 85% appearing a single time and around 1.4% taken by the ten largest. A note on this clone: Its antigen is unidentified.

General study findings and limits: Only CMV serostatus was available as immune exposure information. Exclusion applied to some V segments, including TRBV6-2 and TRBV6-3, as they were indistinguishable.

This CDR3 has 12 residues. The V and J ends lost 6 bases and 8 bases respectively, with 13 bases between them. Germline V CDR1 and CDR2: MNHNY, SVGAGI (reference sequence). The TCR originated in a young woman in good health and CMV-seronegative. Input material: PBMCs. This chain links TRBV6-6 with TRBJ1-1; D might be TRBD1 (5 bases). The CDR3 DNA reads as TGTGCCAGCAGAACGAATACAGGAGAAGCTTTCTTT. Translating gives CASRTNTGEAFF.